These 15 T cell receptor beta chains originate from one sample sequenced in a study of blood T cells in healthy people across ages. The second PCR ran roughly 7 to 11 cycles with a sample-barcoded 5' primer and J-beta primers. From the 5' RACE reads, TCRdb called clonotypes with MiXCR, one entry per CDR3 protein. The sample carries over 1,200,000 distinct CDR3 sequences, almost 60% recorded once. The specimen was blood. Receptor source: a man younger than 35 in good health.

V and J are TRBV9 and TRBJ1-1, with no clear D. The CDR3 spans 15 residues. Germline V gene sequence: CDR1 SGDLS, CDR2 YYNGEE. The V end was cut by 4 bases, the J end by 1 base, with 14 bases between. The CDR3 protein is CASSPIQRSNTEAFF. Written as DNA, the CDR3 is TGTGCCAGCAGCCCAATCCAGCGGTCGAACACTGAAGCTTTCTTT.

J is TRBJ2-5 and V is TRBV6-5; no definite D call. The germline CDR1 and CDR2 sequences are MNHEY and SVGAGI. There are 15 residues in the CDR3. V was cut by 0 bases and J by 2 bases, with 10 bases left in between. The CDR3 sequence: CASSYSGGSQETQYF. The CDR3 DNA sequence: TGTGCCAGCAGTTACTCGGGTGGCAGTCAAGAGACCCAGTACTTC.

This chain joins TRBV6-2 or TRBV6-3 and TRBJ2-1, with D possibly being TRBD1 or TRBD2 (5 bases each). Trimming took 5 bases from V and 6 from J, leaving 17 bases between them. The CDR3 is 15 residues long. CDR1 and CDR2 (germline): MNHEY, SVGEGT. In DNA form, the CDR3 reads TGTGCCAGCAGTACGACCGGGGCCATGATCAATGAGCAGTTCTTC. Its translation is CASSTTGAMINEQFF.

Many counts were recorded for this clonotype. Written as DNA, the CDR3 is TGTGCCAGCAGCCCGGGACTAGCTTCCTACGAGCAGTACTTC. Translating gives CASSPGLASYEQYF. J is TRBJ2-7 and V is TRBV11-2, with TRBD2 identical over 9 bases. This CDR3 has 14 amino acids. With V trimmed by 5 bases and J by 1 base, 3 bases remained unmatched. Germline CDR1 SGHAT, CDR2 FQNNGV. The full variable domain, its missing parts supplied by reference TRBV11-2 and TRBJ2-7, is EAGVAQSPRYKIIEKRQSVAFWCNPISGHATLYWYQQILGQGPKLLIQFQNNGVVDDSQLPKDRFSAERLKGVDSTLKIQPAKLEDSAVYLCASSPGLASYEQYFGPGTRLTVT.

The rearrangement uses TRBV20-1 and TRBJ2-3; 12 nucleotides agree with TRBD2. V shed 6 bases, J shed 7 bases, and the junction held 8 bases outside the gene matches. CDR3 length equals 14 residues. Germline CDR1 DFQATT, CDR2 SNEGSKA (reference sequence). The chain's CDR3 is CSASTGTSGYTQYF. The CDR3 nucleotides read TGCAGTGCCTCCACCGGGACTAGCGGGTATACGCAGTATTTT.

The J gene is TRBJ2-2, the V gene TRBV20-1; D might be TRBD1 or TRBD2, each matching 5 bases. The V and J ends lost 4 bases and 7 bases respectively, with 16 bases between them. The CDR3 consists of 14 residues. From germline, CDR1 is DFQATT and CDR2 SNEGSKA (reference sequence). This chain's CDR3 is CSATSGHMNGELFF. The CDR3 nucleotides read TGCAGTGCTACCAGCGGACACATGAACGGGGAGCTGTTTTTT.

The V and J genes are TRBV3-1 and TRBJ2-7, with TRBD1 identical over 8 bases. The germline V gene encodes CDR1 LGHDT and CDR2 YNNKEL (reference sequence). V shed 2 bases and J 3 bases; nucleotides not matched to a gene: 9. This CDR3 comprises 16 residues. The CDR3 loop is CASSQIPGTGGYEQYF. DNA for the CDR3: TGTGCCAGCAGCCAAATCCCCGGGACAGGAGGCTACGAGCAGTACTTC.

This clonotype was seen many times. The gene calls are TRBV25-1 and TRBJ1-2; D call uncertain. CDR3 length: 11 residues. Trimming left V 6 bases short and J 7 bases short, with 9 bases between. The germline gives CDR1 MGHDK, CDR2 SYGVNS. The CDR3 sequence is CASSEGSGYTF. The CDR3 DNA is TGTGCCAGCAGCGAAGGGTCTGGCTACACCTTC.

The J gene is TRBJ2-7, the V gene TRBV10-3; D uncertain. Germline loops: CDR1 ENHRY, CDR2 SYGVKD. V lost 0 bases, J lost 0 bases, and 12 bases lay in between. The CDR3 spans 16 residues. The CDR3 DNA follows: TGTGCCATCAGTGAGTCGATCAGGACGTTCTCCTACGAGCAGTACTTC. Its translation: CAISESIRTFSYEQYF.

The chain links TRBV13 to TRBJ2-2; D is perhaps TRBD1 (6 bases). V was clipped by 8 bases and J by 0 bases, with 10 bases between them. This CDR3 comprises 14 residues. CDR1 PRHDT and CDR2 FYEKMQ come from the germline V gene (reference sequence). CDR3: CASRQDANTGELFF. The CDR3 DNA follows: TGTGCCAGCCGACAGGACGCGAACACCGGGGAGCTGTTTTTT.

This chain uses TRBV15 with TRBJ1-1; no definite D call. Germline V CDR1 and CDR2: LNHNV, YYDKDF (reference sequence). Trimming took off 5 bases at V and 1 base at J, with 8 bases between the two ends. The CDR3 runs to 13 residues. The CDR3 region is CATSQSPNTEAFF. The CDR3 nucleotides read TGTGCCACCAGCCAATCCCCGAACACTGAAGCTTTCTTT.

The chain couples TRBV10-3 to TRBJ2-7, with 14 bases that match TRBD2. V lost 5 bases to trimming and J lost 7 bases; unmatched junction nucleotides: 7. The CDR3 is 15 amino acids. Germline V gene data show CDR1 as ENHRY and CDR2 as SYGVKD. The chain's CDR3 is CAISKGLAGANEQYF. The CDR3 region has the DNA TGTGCCATCAGTAAGGGACTAGCGGGAGCGAATGAGCAGTACTTC.

V gene TRBV7-9 combines with J gene TRBJ2-5; possible D gene TRBD1, 6 bases. Deletions cut 5 bases from V and 1 base from J, with 17 bases between. From germline, CDR1 is SEHNR and CDR2 FQNEAQ (reference sequence). The CDR3 has 16 amino acids. In nucleotides, the CDR3 is TGTGCCAGCAGCACCTCCGGGACACTGATCCAAGAGACCCAGTACTTC. Translating gives CASSTSGTLIQETQYF.

The V call is TRBV6-5, the J call TRBJ2-3; 8 positions agree with TRBD2. This CDR3 spans 18 amino acids. Germline V CDR1 and CDR2: MNHEY, SVGAGI. The V and J ends lost 6 bases and 4 bases, in that order; junction bases with no gene match: 18. The CDR3 loop reads CASRAWTGGLPLPDTQYF. Here the CDR3 DNA reads TGTGCCAGCAGGGCCTGGACGGGGGGGCTTCCCCTCCCAGATACGCAGTATTTT.

This clonotype was observed a few times. The chain employs TRBV21-1 and TRBJ2-3; TRBD2, the table's D call, was not compared with the DNA. TRBV21-1 is a pseudogene segment. This CDR3 is 19 amino acids long. CDR3 nucleotide sequence: TGTGCCAGCAGCAAAGGGGTACTAGCGGGGGGGACTAGCACAGATACGCAGTATTTT. Translating gives CASSKGVLAGGTSTDTQYF.